Each of the 27 T cell receptor beta chains below was sequenced from the same sample in a study of cytomegalovirus exposure and HLA in healthy donors. PCR involved 60 Vbeta and 13 Jbeta primers. Some clones are missing from TCRdb's copy, which holds only in-frame ones; the method was immunoSEQ multiplex PCR. The table shows some 120,000 clones, with about 70% occurring only once. The sequencing sample was made of PBMCs. These receptors were obtained from a human donor in good health.

This clone has only a few counts. The chain has TRBV18 and TRBJ1-1, with 7 positions matching TRBD1. CDR1 KGHSH and CDR2 LQKENI come from the germline V gene. The CDR3 contains 14 residues. Trimming at V came to 3 bases and at J to 3 bases, leaving 4 bases not matched to a gene. In nucleotides, the CDR3 is TGTGCCAGCTCACCGAATACAGGGGACACTGAAGCTTTCTTT. Translated: CASSPNTGDTEAFF.

The genes are TRBV29-1 and TRBJ2-2; 7 nucleotides line up with TRBD1. The CDR3 has 12 residues. Losses at the gene ends were 7 bases for V and 3 bases for J; bases not matched to a gene: 2. The germline CDR1 and CDR2 sequences are SQVTM and ANQGSEA. CDR3 nucleotides: TGCAGCGGGCAGGGGGACACCGGGGAGCTGTTTTTT. Translating it yields CSGQGDTGELFF.

The gene calls are TRBV7-9 and TRBJ2-1; 9 nucleotides agree with TRBD1. V trimming: 5 bases; J trimming: 3 bases; junction bases outside the gene matches: 11. The CDR3 is 17 residues long. The germline CDR1 and CDR2 sequences are SEHNR and FQNEAQ (reference sequence). In DNA, the CDR3 is TGTGCCAGCAGCCCCGACAGGGGGTCCCCCTTCTACAATGAGCAGTTCTTC. It specifies CASSPDRGSPFYNEQFF.

This chain connects TRBV4-2 to TRBJ2-5; 9 bases are shared with TRBD2. Germline loops: CDR1 LGHNA, CDR2 YNFKEQ. V trimming: 4 bases; J trimming: 4 bases; junction bases outside the gene matches: 7. This CDR3 contains 15 residues. The CDR3 region has the DNA TGTGCCAGCAGCCGAGCCCTAGCGGGGATAGAGACCCAGTACTTC. This codes for CASSRALAGIETQYF.

The chain employs TRBV7-2 and TRBJ2-5; unclear D gene. Trimming cost V 4 bases and J 5 bases, with 17 bases left between them. Germline CDR1 and CDR2: SGHTA and FQGNSA. This CDR3 region has 15 residues. The CDR3 nucleotides are TGTGCCAGCAGCTCCACCATGCTGGGCTCGGAGACCCAGTACTTC. As protein: CASSSTMLGSETQYF.

The chain combines TRBV5-1 with TRBJ2-7; 8 nucleotides line up with TRBD2. Trimming at V came to 4 bases and at J to 1 base, leaving 10 bases not matched to a gene. The CDR3 has 16 amino acids. Germline V lookup: CDR1 SGHRS, CDR2 YFSETQ. CDR3 residues: CASSPWTSRQSYEQYF. DNA for the CDR3: TGCGCCAGCAGCCCGTGGACTAGCAGACAATCCTACGAGCAGTACTTC.

The chain is built from TRBV2 and TRBJ2-2; maybe TRBD1 (5 bases). Germline V gene data show CDR1 as SNHLY and CDR2 as FYNNEI. The CDR3 contains 16 residues. V was trimmed by 8 bases and J by 1 base, leaving 17 bases between them. The CDR3 protein is CASQGREERNTGELFF. DNA for the CDR3: TGTGCCAGCCAGGGAAGGGAAGAAAGGAACACCGGGGAGCTGTTTTTT.

The chain employs TRBV5-1 and TRBJ2-2; 10 bases are a match to TRBD1. Trimming cost V 4 bases and J 4 bases; bases outside gene matches: 13. This CDR3 has 18 amino acids. Per germline, CDR1 SGHRS and CDR2 YFSETQ. The CDR3 is CASSRSYPGQGPTGELFF. The CDR3 DNA is TGCGCCAGCAGCCGTTCCTACCCGGGACAGGGGCCCACCGGGGAGCTGTTTTTT.

The chain recombines TRBV7-9 with TRBJ1-6, with a weak D call TRBD1 (6 bases). Germline V gene data show CDR1 as SEHNR and CDR2 as FQNEAQ (reference sequence). Trimming took 2 bases from V and 2 from J, leaving 10 bases between them. The CDR3 contains 16 residues. The CDR3 DNA reads TGTGCCAGCAGCTTACAGGGGCCTACCTATAATTCACCCCTCCACTTT. As protein: CASSLQGPTYNSPLHF.

The CDR3 loop reads CSVAGTSADTQYF. The CDR3 DNA reads TGCAGCGTTGCCGGAACTAGCGCAGATACGCAGTATTTT. This sequence joins TRBV29-1 and TRBJ2-3; the match to TRBD2 covers 7 bases. Per the germline V gene, CDR1 is SQVTM and CDR2 is ANQGSEA. The CDR3 sequence is 13 residues long. V was pared by 4 bases and J by 4 bases, with 5 bases of the junction left unmatched.

The chain is built from TRBV30 and TRBJ2-7, with D perhaps TRBD2 (7 bases). Trimming shortened V by 5 bases and J by 1 base, and 12 bases separated the two germline ends. The CDR3 has 13 residues. The germline V gene has CDR1 GTSNPN and CDR2 SVGIG (reference sequence). CDR3 DNA: TGTGCCTGGGGGAGGGGGATTTCCTACGAGCAGTACTTC. Translating gives CAWGRGISYEQYF.

The chain recombines TRBV2 with TRBJ1-1; no reliable D call. Trimming left V 6 bases short and J 4 bases short, with 21 bases between. Germline V lookup: CDR1 SNHLY, CDR2 FYNNEI. CDR3 length: 16 residues. This chain's CDR3 is CASSATPGGRITEAFF. The CDR3 coding sequence is TGTGCCAGCAGCGCCACCCCGGGAGGACGGATCACTGAAGCTTTCTTT.

V gene TRBV15 combines with J gene TRBJ1-5; TRBD1 aligns across 8 bases. V was pared by 8 bases and J by 4 bases, with 10 bases of the junction left unmatched. CDR3 length: 15 amino acids. Germline V gene sequence: CDR1 LNHNV, CDR2 YYDKDF (reference sequence). The CDR3, as DNA: TGTGCCACCGCTCGGACAGGGCGATCAAATCAGCCCCAGCATTTT. Protein sequence: CATARTGRSNQPQHF.

This clone was recorded once. The V call is TRBV14, the J call TRBJ2-2, with D possibly matching TRBD1 (5 bases). The CDR3 loop spans 16 amino acids. Trimming shortened V by 5 bases and J by 1 base, and 14 bases separated the two germline ends. Germline-derived CDR1 and CDR2 are SGHDN and FVKESK. The CDR3 loop reads CASSRQGAGNTGELFF. The DNA of the CDR3 is TGTGCCAGCAGCAGGCAAGGGGCCGGGAACACCGGGGAGCTGTTTTTT.

This clone was counted between two and nine times. The chain links TRBV5-1 to TRBJ2-3; 8 bases line up with TRBD2. The CDR3 has 17 residues. V lost 3 bases, J lost 4 bases, and 13 bases stayed unmatched. From germline, CDR1 is SGHRS and CDR2 YFSETQ. CDR3 sequence: CASSSGILADSADTQYF. In DNA, the CDR3 is TGCGCCAGCAGCTCCGGAATACTAGCGGATAGTGCAGATACGCAGTATTTT.

This clone showed up just a few times. The J gene is TRBJ2-7, the V gene TRBV27; TRBD2 aligns across 7 bases. Trimming took 9 bases from V and 0 from J; bases not matched to a gene: 5. CDR1 and CDR2 from the germline V gene are MNHEY and SMNVEV (reference sequence). This CDR3 has 13 amino acids. The CDR3 spells CASKRDPSYEQYF. The CDR3 DNA reads TGTGCCAGTAAGCGGGACCCCTCCTACGAGCAGTACTTC.

The V gene is TRBV7-6, the J gene TRBJ1-6; the D is unclear. The V gene's germline CDR1 is SGHVS and CDR2 FNYEAQ. The CDR3 consists of 16 residues. V was cut by 5 bases and J by 6 bases, with 17 bases left in between. In DNA, the CDR3 is TGTGCCAGCAGCCTAACCACCGGGTCCCTTAATTCACCCCTCCACTTT. This gives the protein CASSLTTGSLNSPLHF.

The V gene is TRBV27, the J gene TRBJ2-5, with 9 bases fitting TRBD2. From germline, CDR1 is MNHEY and CDR2 SMNVEV (reference sequence). The CDR3 loop spans 15 amino acids. V trimming: 5 bases; J trimming: 9 bases; junction bases outside the gene matches: 13. The CDR3 nucleotides are TGTGCCAGCAGTATGACTAGCGGAACTCTGATGGCCCAGTACTTC. It translates to CASSMTSGTLMAQYF.

The J gene is TRBJ1-1, the V gene TRBV11-2, with 7 bases identical to TRBD1. J was trimmed by 6 bases and V by 5 bases; bases with no gene match: 12. In germline, CDR1 is SGHAT, CDR2 FQNNGV. The CDR3 sequence is 15 residues long. The CDR3 sequence is CASSHRTGWGAEAFF. CDR3 DNA sequence: TGTGCCAGCAGCCACAGGACAGGTTGGGGCGCTGAAGCTTTCTTT. Full variable domain (remainder filled in from reference TRBV11-2 and TRBJ1-1): EAGVAQSPRYKIIEKRQSVAFWCNPISGHATLYWYQQILGQGPKLLIQFQNNGVVDDSQLPKDRFSAERLKGVDSTLKIQPAKLEDSAVYLCASSHRTGWGAEAFFGQGTRLTVV.

The chain joins TRBV18 to TRBJ2-3; TRBD2 matches at 9 bases. Germline V lookup: CDR1 KGHSH, CDR2 LQKENI. J lost 6 bases, V lost 0 bases, and 13 bases had no gene match. CDR3 size: 18 residues. The CDR3 DNA reads as TGTGCCAGCTCACCACCCGTGGGACGGACTAGCGTCAGGGATACGCAGTATTTT. Amino acids: CASSPPVGRTSVRDTQYF.

This clone was found a few times. As DNA, the CDR3 is TGTGCCATCAGAGACAGGGAGGATCGATCACCCCTCCACTTT. It specifies CAIRDREDRSPLHF. This rearrangement joins TRBV10-3 to TRBJ1-6; 7 nucleotides align to TRBD1. J lost 10 bases, V lost 6 bases, and 9 bases had no gene match. This CDR3 has 14 amino acids. CDR1 is ENHRY, CDR2 SYGVKD, per germline.

This clone was found a few times. The chain links TRBV5-6 to TRBJ2-5, with a tentative D call TRBD2 (5 bases). This CDR3 is 16 amino acids long. In germline, CDR1 is SGHDT, CDR2 YYEEEE. The germline V and J ends were trimmed by 4 bases and 5 bases, with 21 bases remaining between them. The CDR3 loop is CASSLRVFGEGETQYF. The DNA for the CDR3 is TGTGCCAGCAGCCTGCGGGTGTTTGGGGAAGGGGAGACCCAGTACTTC.

This clone was counted only a few times. The chain has TRBV7-2 and TRBJ2-7; D is undetermined. Germline CDR1 is SGHTA and CDR2 is FQGNSA. V gave up 1 base and J gave up 0 bases, with 7 bases separating them. The CDR3 runs to 14 residues. The CDR3 sequence: CASSLDYNSYEQYF. DNA for the CDR3: TGTGCCAGCAGCTTAGACTACAACTCCTACGAGCAGTACTTC.

A single count supports this clone. V usage is TRBV30 and J usage is TRBJ1-3; possible D gene TRBD1, 5 bases. CDR3 length equals 14 residues. Trimming cost V 0 bases and J 3 bases, with 9 bases left between them. Germline loops: CDR1 GTSNPN, CDR2 SVGIG (reference sequence). CDR3 coding DNA: TGTGCCTGGAGTGTAACAGGTGTTGGAAACACCATATATTTT. Translating gives CAWSVTGVGNTIYF. Full variable domain (remainder filled in from reference TRBV30 and TRBJ1-3): SQTIHQWPATLVQPVGSPLSLECTVEGTSNPNLYWYRQAAGRGLQLLFYSVGIGQISSEVPQNLSASRPQDRQFILSSKKLLLSDSGFYLCAWSVTGVGNTIYFGEGSWLTVV.

The V call is TRBV29-1, the J call TRBJ1-1; 8 nucleotides align to TRBD1. Germline loops: CDR1 SQVTM, CDR2 ANQGSEA. The CDR3 totals 12 residues. Unmatched junction bases numbered 4, after V lost 7 bases and J lost 3 bases. The CDR3 is CSGTGFDTEAFF. The CDR3 DNA is TGCAGCGGGACAGGGTTCGACACTGAAGCTTTCTTT.

In this sample, this clone turned up once. The CDR3 sequence is CASSLAGWTGELFF. CDR3 bases: TGTGCCAGCAGCTTAGCCGGTTGGACCGGGGAGCTGTTTTTT. The gene calls are TRBV7-9 and TRBJ2-2, with D uncertain. Trimming cost V 0 bases and J 5 bases, with 7 bases left between them. Germline V lookup: CDR1 SEHNR, CDR2 FQNEAQ (reference sequence). This CDR3 has 14 residues.

V usage is TRBV2 and J usage is TRBJ1-1; 7 bases match TRBD1. CDR1 is SNHLY, CDR2 FYNNEI, per germline. V lost 7 bases, J lost 0 bases, and 5 bases stayed unmatched. This CDR3 spans 14 amino acids. The CDR3 sequence is CASTSTGLNTEAFF. The CDR3 DNA reads TGTGCCAGCACATCGACAGGGTTGAACACTGAAGCTTTCTTT.